This entry is about one T cell receptor (beta chain). Its antigen is still unknown. The data were obtained in a study of T cells in Graves' hyperthyroidism and ophthalmopathy. Exclusions: uncontrolled infection, other autoimmune disease, pregnancy, lactation. What was amplified from RNA transcripts were TCR beta CDR3 regions. TCR CDR3 underwent first-round RT-PCR with the HTBI primer set. Using its own MiXCR run on the multiplex PCR reads, TCRdb lists one record per CDR3 protein. The sample has about 400,000 distinct CDR3 sequences; roughly 14% are singletons. V was cut by 2 bases and J by 7 bases, with 11 bases left in between. Germline values: CDR1 MRHNA, CDR2 SNTAGT. The CDR3 has 13 residues. Study-wide results and limits: Blood also showed most of the thyroid clonotypes that were expanded above 0.001. In simple terms, a model built on 13 V-J features told ophthalmopathy apart from stable hyperthyroidism. The model foresaw ophthalmopathy a median approximately 6.1 months prior to onset.

The sample comprised blood. This clonotype was obtained from a young man with Graves' ophthalmopathy. V gene TRBV6-4 combines with J gene TRBJ1-1, with a weak D call TRBD1 (5 bases). The CDR3 spells CASSDTGQYEAFF. CDR3 coding DNA: TGTGCCAGCAGTGACACTGGACAATATGAAGCTTTCTTT.